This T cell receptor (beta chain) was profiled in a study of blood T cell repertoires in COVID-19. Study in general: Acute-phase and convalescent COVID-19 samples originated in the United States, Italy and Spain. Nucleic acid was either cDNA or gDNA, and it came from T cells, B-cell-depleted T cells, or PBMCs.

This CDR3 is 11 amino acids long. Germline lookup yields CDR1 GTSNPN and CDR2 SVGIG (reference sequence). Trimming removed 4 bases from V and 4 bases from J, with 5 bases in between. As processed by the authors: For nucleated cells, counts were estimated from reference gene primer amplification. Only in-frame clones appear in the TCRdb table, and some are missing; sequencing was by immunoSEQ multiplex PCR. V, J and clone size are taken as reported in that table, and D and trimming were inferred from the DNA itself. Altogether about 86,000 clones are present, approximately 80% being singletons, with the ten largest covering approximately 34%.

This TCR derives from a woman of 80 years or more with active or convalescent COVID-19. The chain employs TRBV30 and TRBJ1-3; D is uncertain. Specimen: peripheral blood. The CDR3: CAWNRGNTIYF. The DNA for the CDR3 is TGTGCCTGGAATCGGGGAAACACCATATATTTT.